Below, 12 T cell receptor beta chains from the same sample are listed, as sequenced in a study of blood T cell repertoires in COVID-19. Assay: immunoSEQ multiplex PCR; the TCRdb copy retains only in-frame clones and omits some. Of roughly 120,000 clones listed, approximately 84% are singletons. The sample consisted of peripheral blood. Receptors originate from a woman aged 60-75 years with acute or convalescent COVID-19.

The chain couples TRBV27 to TRBJ2-3; TRBD1 aligns across 7 bases. Germline V gene sequence: CDR1 MNHEY, CDR2 SMNVEV (reference sequence). The CDR3 is 14 residues long. Trimming took 5 bases from V and 2 from J; bases not matched to a gene: 4. CDR3 in DNA: TGTGCCAGCAGTAACAGGGGCGACACAGATACGCAGTATTTT. This encodes CASSNRGDTDTQYF.

The V call is TRBV19, the J call TRBJ2-5; D is possibly TRBD1 (6 bases). The CDR3 covers 14 residues. Between the trimmed V and J ends, which lost 6 bases and 7 bases, there was a span of 18 bases. The germline gives CDR1 LNHDA, CDR2 SQIVND (reference sequence). As DNA, the CDR3 is TGTGCCAGTAGGGAGACCGGGACAATGGGGACCCAGTACTTC. Protein product: CASRETGTMGTQYF.

The J gene is TRBJ1-2, the V gene TRBV4-1, with D maybe TRBD1 (5 bases). Germline CDR1 reads MGHRA; CDR2 reads YSYEKL. The V end lost 1 base, the J end lost 2 bases, and 11 bases lay between the germline ends. The CDR3 has 15 amino acids. The CDR3 sequence is CASSQVAGLNYGYTF. CDR3 nucleotide sequence: TGCGCCAGCAGCCAAGTGGCGGGGCTGAACTATGGCTACACCTTC.

V usage is TRBV27 and J usage is TRBJ2-7; TRBD2 might be the D (6 bases). Between the trimmed V and J ends, which lost 6 bases and 0 bases, there was a span of 15 bases. The CDR3 has 15 residues. The germline CDR1 and CDR2 sequences are MNHEY and SMNVEV (reference sequence). This chain's CDR3 is CASRSGDSFSYEQYV. The CDR3 nucleotides are TGTGCCAGCAGAAGTGGGGACTCTTTCTCCTACGAGCAGTACGTC.

The chain couples TRBV20-1 to TRBJ1-3, with no clear D. CDR1 and CDR2 (germline): DFQATT, SNEGSKA (reference sequence). The ends were cut back, 6 bases at V and 7 bases at J, with 10 bases in the middle. The CDR3 length is 11 residues. This CDR3 reads CSAARVNTIYF. The CDR3 bases are TGCAGTGCCGCCCGGGTTAACACCATATATTTT.

V usage is TRBV3-1 (or the pseudogene TRBV3-2) and J usage is TRBJ2-5; unclear D gene. Trimming cost V 3 bases and J 1 base, with 9 bases left between them. The CDR3 is 14 residues long. Germline CDR1 and CDR2: LGHDT and YNNKEL (reference sequence). CDR3 region: CASSHPQVQETQYF. DNA for the CDR3: TGTGCCAGCAGCCACCCCCAGGTCCAAGAGACCCAGTACTTC.

This clone was seen only a few times. This chain uses TRBV4-1 with TRBJ1-1; weak D call: TRBD1 (6 bases). This CDR3 spans 15 amino acids. V lost 4 bases and J 3 bases, leaving 15 bases between the germline ends. Germline CDR1 is MGHRA and CDR2 is YSYEKL. Written as DNA, the CDR3 is TGCGCCAGCAGCCGGTCCCAGGGGAGGGACACTGAAGCTTTCTTT. As protein: CASSRSQGRDTEAFF.

The J gene is TRBJ2-5, the V gene TRBV11-2, with 7 bases matching TRBD1. The CDR3 loop spans 16 amino acids. J was trimmed by 2 bases and V by 2 bases; bases with no gene match: 8. CDR1 SGHAT and CDR2 FQNNGV come from the germline V gene. The CDR3 bases are TGTGCCAGCAGCTTAAGATTCGGGACAGAGCAAGAGACCCAGTACTTC. Translated: CASSLRFGTEQETQYF.

The table lists this clone with a count of one. V is TRBV2 and J is TRBJ1-1; 10 nucleotides match TRBD1. The CDR3 totals 13 residues. Germline loops: CDR1 SNHLY, CDR2 FYNNEI. The trim removed 7 bases at V and 6 bases at J, leaving 5 bases unmatched. The CDR3 bases are TGTGCCAGCACTGGACAGGGGGTGGCTGAAGCTTTCTTT. It codes for CASTGQGVAEAFF.

The chain joins TRBV2 to TRBJ2-1, with TRBD1 matching over 8 bases. Germline CDR1 SNHLY, CDR2 FYNNEI. After removal of 6 bases from V and 6 bases from J, the junction contained 10 bases not matched to a gene. CDR3 length: 15 residues. CDR3 coding DNA: TGTGCCAGCAGCCCAGGACAGGGTCTAGGCAATGAGCAGTTCTTC. This sequence encodes CASSPGQGLGNEQFF.

This clone was observed a handful of times. V gene TRBV5-1 combines with J gene TRBJ1-3; D uncertain. From germline, CDR1 is SGHRS and CDR2 YFSETQ. There are 15 residues in the CDR3. V lost 3 bases and J lost 4, with 14 bases in between. CDR3: CASSWSHDPGNTIYF. CDR3 coding DNA: TGCGCCAGCAGCTGGAGCCATGACCCAGGAAACACCATATATTTT. The full variable domain, with the rest looked up from reference TRBV5-1 and TRBJ1-3, is KAGVTQTPRYLIKTRGQQVTLSCSPISGHRSVSWYQQTPGQGLQFLFEYFSETQRNKGNFPGRFSGRQFSNSRSEMNVSTLELGDSALYLCASSWSHDPGNTIYFGEGSWLTVV.

The rearrangement uses TRBV11-2 and TRBJ2-7, with TRBD1 matching 8 bases. The CDR3 has 14 residues. Unmatched junction bases numbered 6, after V lost 5 bases and J lost 3 bases. Germline V gives CDR1 SGHAT, CDR2 FQNNGV. CDR3 region: CASSLQGENYEQYF. CDR3 DNA sequence: TGTGCCAGCAGCCTACAGGGGGAAAACTACGAGCAGTACTTC.